This entry concerns a single TCR beta chain. Its antigen remains unknown. This entry is derived from a study of cytomegalovirus exposure and HLA in healthy donors. General observations from the study: There were reportedly fewer N-insertions in an Asian-associated ancestry cluster than the roughly 670-donor mean, in a later analysis. Investigators reported 164 TCR beta chains as tied to cytomegalovirus.

The CDR3 extends over 14 amino acids. V was clipped by 3 bases and J by 6 bases; unmatched bases: 5. Germline V CDR1 and CDR2: ENHRY, SYGVKD. PCR employed 60 Vbeta and 13 Jbeta primers. Repertoires were generated with immunoSEQ multiplex PCR, while TCRdb's copy carries only in-frame clones and drops some. The repertoire holds 140,000 or so clones, with 76% as singletons. The specimen sequenced was PBMCs. The chain is built from TRBV10-3 and TRBJ2-7; 10 bases agree with TRBD2. The TCR sequence derives from a middle-aged man in good health and CMV-seronegative. The CDR3 protein is CAISELAGLSEQYF. The CDR3 region has the DNA TGTGCCATCAGTGAACTAGCGGGACTAAGCGAGCAGTACTTC.